Following are 20 T cell receptor beta chains from one sample sequenced in a study of patients and donors after allogeneic stem cell transplantation. TCRdb re-analysed the RT-PCR reads in MiXCR, keeping a single row per CDR3 protein. This sample has about 960,000 distinct CDR3 sequences, with over 15% found just once. Source material: blood, either unsorted or a sorted T cell fraction (not recorded which). The receptor source for this set is a human donor who was either an allogeneic HSCT recipient or a stem cell or donor lymphocyte infusion donor (not recorded which). It is not recorded whose cells these are; they may come from a transplant donor.

V gene TRBV20-1 combines with J gene TRBJ2-4; D is tentatively TRBD1 or TRBD2 (5 bases each). Germline CDR1 DFQATT, CDR2 SNEGSKA (reference sequence). V lost 6 bases, J lost 9 bases, and 21 bases lay in between. CDR3 size: 14 residues. The CDR3 sequence is CSAQRARESSIQYF. The CDR3 bases are TGCAGTGCCCAGAGGGCCAGGGAGTCGAGCATTCAGTACTTC.

The sample holds many counts of this clonotype. This chain connects TRBV12-3 or TRBV12-4 to TRBJ1-5; 8 bases align to TRBD1. This CDR3 has 15 residues. Germline trimming cut 6 bases from V and 0 bases from J; bases unmatched to any gene: 4. The DNA of the CDR3 is TGTGCCAGCAGACCGACAGGGGATAGCAATCAGCCCCAGCATTTT. Translation: CASRPTGDSNQPQHF.

The chain couples TRBV12-3 or TRBV12-4 to TRBJ1-1; D gene uncertain. Between the trimmed V and J ends, which lost 1 base and 6 bases, there was a span of 12 bases. This CDR3 is built from 14 residues. The CDR3 sequence is CASSLGFGDPEAFF. DNA of the CDR3: TGTGCCAGCAGTTTAGGGTTCGGGGATCCTGAAGCTTTCTTT.

The chain combines TRBV30 with TRBJ1-4; 9 bases are a match to TRBD1. This CDR3 has 13 residues. The trim removed 3 bases at V and 8 bases at J, leaving 4 bases unmatched. Germline loops: CDR1 GTSNPN, CDR2 SVGIG (reference sequence). The DNA for the CDR3 is TGTGCCTGGAGGACAGGGGGACAGGAAAAACTGTTTTTT. Translation: CAWRTGGQEKLFF.

The chain links TRBV2 to TRBJ1-3; tentative D call: TRBD1 (5 bases). This CDR3 has 15 residues. CDR1 is SNHLY and CDR2 is FYNNEI in the germline V gene. V lost 2 bases and J lost 4, with 12 bases in between. The chain's CDR3 is CASSETPRAGNTIYF. The CDR3 DNA reads as TGTGCCAGCAGTGAAACTCCCAGGGCGGGAAACACCATATATTTT.

A few counts support this clonotype. The rearrangement links TRBV4-1 to TRBJ2-7; D not certain. This CDR3 region has 12 residues. V lost 2 bases to trimming and J lost 6 bases, with 8 bases between them. In germline, CDR1 is MGHRA, CDR2 YSYEKL. CDR3: CASSQNVGEQYF. Here the CDR3 DNA reads TGCGCCAGCAGCCAAAATGTGGGCGAGCAGTACTTC.

The genes are TRBV7-3 and TRBJ1-6, with 8 bases fitting TRBD1. The CDR3 sequence is 15 residues long. Trimming took 5 bases from V and 8 from J; bases not matched to a gene: 8. The germline V gene has CDR1 SGHTA and CDR2 FQGTGA. This CDR3 reads CASSKGDRRYSPLHF. For the CDR3, the DNA is TGTGCCAGCAGCAAAGGGGACAGGCGGTATTCACCCCTCCACTTT.

This clonotype was observed a few times. The chain combines TRBV20-1 with TRBJ2-7, with 9 bases aligning to TRBD1. The CDR3 is made up of 14 amino acids. CDR1 DFQATT and CDR2 SNEGSKA come from the germline V gene (reference sequence). Germline trimming cut 0 bases from V and 3 bases from J; bases unmatched to any gene: 3. CDR3 nucleotide sequence: TGCAGTGCTAGAGATGGGGACAGGGACTACGAGCAGTACTTC. Amino acid sequence: CSARDGDRDYEQYF.

The V gene is TRBV6-1, the J gene TRBJ2-3, with D uncertain. V was pared by 6 bases and J by 0 bases, with 13 bases between. The CDR3 covers 15 residues. The germline V gene has CDR1 MNHNS and CDR2 SASEGT. CDR3 bases: TGTGCCAGCAGCCTCGTGAGACCCAGCACAGATACGCAGTATTTT. It encodes CASSLVRPSTDTQYF.

This chain joins TRBV24-1 and TRBJ1-1; a possible D gene is TRBD1 (6 bases). V gave up 4 bases and J gave up 6 bases, with 14 bases separating them. Germline V gene lookup returns CDR1 KGHDR and CDR2 SFDVKD. The CDR3 runs to 14 residues. CDR3 loop: CATSDPRRGPEAFF. In DNA form, the CDR3 reads TGTGCCACCAGTGACCCTCGCAGGGGTCCTGAAGCTTTCTTT.

The CDR3 region is CSARDRAGRTEQYF. The CDR3 DNA sequence: TGCAGTGCTAGAGATCGGGCAGGGAGAACCGAGCAGTACTTC. This chain connects TRBV20-1 to TRBJ2-7; D tentatively reads TRBD1 or TRBD2 (5 bases each). Per germline, CDR1 DFQATT and CDR2 SNEGSKA (reference sequence). The CDR3 totals 14 residues. Trimming removed 0 bases from V and 6 bases from J, with 15 bases in between.

This chain joins TRBV9 and TRBJ1-6; weak D call: TRBD1 (5 bases). V shed 2 bases and J shed 8 bases, with 11 bases lying between them. The CDR3 loop spans 14 amino acids. Germline V lookup: CDR1 SGDLS, CDR2 YYNGEE. The CDR3 region has the DNA TGTGCCAGCAGCGTGGGGGGGGAACATTCACCCCTCCACTTT. Translation gives CASSVGGEHSPLHF. Looking up the rest from reference TRBV9 and TRBJ1-6 gives the full variable domain: DSGVTQTPKHLITATGQRVTLRCSPRSGDLSVYWYQQSLDQGLQFLIQYYNGEERAKGNILERFSAQQFPDLHSELNLSSLELGDSALYFCASSVGGEHSPLHFGNGTRLTVT.

The CDR3 DNA follows: TGTGCCGGAAGAGGCAGGATTAGTGGAAACACCATATATTTT. Translation: CAGRGRISGNTIYF. The V call is TRBV12-3 or TRBV12-4, the J call TRBJ1-3; D gene unclear. V lost 11 bases and J 3 bases, leaving 17 bases between the germline ends. This CDR3 comprises 14 residues.

This clonotype was observed a handful of times. The CDR3: CASSLMDLQITEAFF. The CDR3 DNA sequence: TGTGCCAGCAGCTTAATGGACCTACAAATCACTGAAGCTTTCTTT. V usage is TRBV7-9 and J usage is TRBJ1-1, with unresolved D. Germline loops: CDR1 SEHNR, CDR2 FQNEAQ (reference sequence). The CDR3 is 15 amino acids. Trimming took 2 bases from V and 4 from J, leaving 14 bases between them.

This clonotype was recorded many times. The rearrangement uses TRBV12-3 or TRBV12-4 and TRBJ1-5; TRBD1 matches at 7 bases. The junction had 6 bases not matched to a gene; V was cut back by 7 bases and J by 3 bases. The length of the CDR3 is 14 residues. CDR3 sequence reads: CASTLGQPNQPQHF. CDR3 nucleotides: TGTGCCAGCACCTTGGGACAGCCCAATCAGCCCCAGCATTTT.

This clonotype was counted many times. V gene TRBV20-1 combines with J gene TRBJ1-6, with D possibly being TRBD1 (5 bases). The CDR3 runs 13 residues. Trimming removed 4 bases from V and 7 bases from J, with 11 bases in between. CDR1 is DFQATT, CDR2 SNEGSKA, per germline (reference sequence). This CDR3 is CSAIREGNSPLHF. The CDR3 DNA is TGCAGTGCTATCAGGGAGGGGAATTCACCCCTCCACTTT.

The CDR3 nucleotides are TGCGCCAGCAGGACACAGGGTAACACTGAAGCTTTCTTT. This gives the protein CASRTQGNTEAFF. V and J are TRBV5-1 and TRBJ1-1; the D gene is possibly TRBD1 (6 bases). Trimming shortened V by 5 bases and J by 2 bases, and 10 bases separated the two germline ends. The germline V gene has CDR1 SGHRS and CDR2 YFSETQ. The CDR3 contains 13 residues.

The chain's CDR3 is CATSSDRGNTEAFF. The DNA of the CDR3 is TGTGCCACCAGCAGTGATAGGGGTAACACTGAAGCTTTCTTT. This chain links TRBV15 with TRBJ1-1; D is possibly TRBD1 (5 bases). Germline lookup yields CDR1 LNHNV and CDR2 YYDKDF (reference sequence). There are 14 residues in the CDR3. V was pared by 3 bases and J by 2 bases, with 10 bases between.

This clonotype was seen ten or more times. The V call is TRBV25-1, the J call TRBJ1-1; 10 bases map to TRBD1. Trimming cost V 5 bases and J 1 base; bases outside gene matches: 4. The germline gives CDR1 MGHDK, CDR2 SYGVNS. The CDR3 is 15 residues long. Here the CDR3 reads CASSTRTGGNTEAFF. DNA of the CDR3: TGTGCCAGCAGTACTAGGACAGGGGGGAACACTGAAGCTTTCTTT. The variable domain in full, with the rest retrieved from reference TRBV25-1 and TRBJ1-1, is EADIYQTPRYLVIGTGKKITLECSQTMGHDKMYWYQQDPGMELHLIHYSYGVNSTEKGDLSSESTVSRIRTEHFPLTLESARPSHTSQYLCASSTRTGGNTEAFFGQGTRLTVV.

The chain uses TRBV5-1 and TRBJ2-4; the D gene is possibly TRBD1 (6 bases). The CDR3 sequence is 13 residues long. Trimming shortened V by 0 bases and J by 9 bases, and 10 bases separated the two germline ends. Germline CDR1 and CDR2: SGHRS and YFSETQ. Written as DNA, the CDR3 is TGCGCCAGCAGCTTGGAGGGGGTGGGCATTCAGTACTTC. Translation: CASSLEGVGIQYF.